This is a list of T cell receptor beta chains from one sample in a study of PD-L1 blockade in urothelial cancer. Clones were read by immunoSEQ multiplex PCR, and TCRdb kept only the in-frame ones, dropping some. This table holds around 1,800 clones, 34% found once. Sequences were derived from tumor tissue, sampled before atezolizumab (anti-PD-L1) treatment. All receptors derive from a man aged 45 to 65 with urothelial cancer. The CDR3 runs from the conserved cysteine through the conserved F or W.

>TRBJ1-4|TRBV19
CASSPSNEKLFF
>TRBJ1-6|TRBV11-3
CASSLGQDNSPLHF
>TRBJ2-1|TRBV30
CAWTVAGVGGEQFF
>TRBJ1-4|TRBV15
CATSSRYEDRISTNEKLFF
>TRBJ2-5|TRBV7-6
CASSFGTSGVLQETQYF
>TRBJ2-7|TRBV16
CASSQSKAPIEQYF
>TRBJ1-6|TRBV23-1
CASSARFNSPLHF
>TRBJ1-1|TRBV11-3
CASSLGDMGAEAFF
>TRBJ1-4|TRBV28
CASTTGRGYEKLFF
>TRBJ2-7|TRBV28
CASSPGGEHREQYF
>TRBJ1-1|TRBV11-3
CASSADRGLNTEAFF
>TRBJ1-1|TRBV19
CASSVQISSEAFF